This TCR beta chain is from a study of T-cell reconstitution after alpha-beta-depleted transplantation in children. Whole-study results and caveats: At around two months after transplant, the alpha-beta T cells were reportedly derived from several hundred expanded clones that came from non-depleted graft cells. Fresh T-cell production supplied most of the T-cell counts and diversity seen one year after transplant.

As to this clonotype: What it recognizes is unknown.

Researchers prepared the TCRbeta library using unique molecular identifiers, the study reports. One entry per CDR3 protein, called by TCRdb with MiXCR from the PCR reads. This sample has hundreds of thousands of distinct CDR3 sequences, with under 20% found just once. The receptor was derived from a male patient between 5 and 17 years old who had a stem cell transplant for acute lymphoblastic leukemia, so the T cells may come from the graft donor. The sample consisted of PBMCs, mostly from graft donor cells, taken 360 days after TCRalphabeta/CD19-depleted stem cell transplant.

This chain's CDR3 is CASSWASQETQYF. The CDR3 DNA reads TGTGCCAGCAGCTGGGCGTCTCAAGAGACCCAGTACTTC. The V gene is TRBV7-7, the J gene TRBJ2-5; D unresolved. The CDR3 is 13 amino acids. Between the trimmed V and J ends, which lost 4 bases and 2 bases, there was a span of 8 bases. Germline V gene sequence: CDR1 SSHAT, CDR2 FNYEAQ (reference sequence).